This is a list of T cell receptor beta chains from one sample in a study of blood T cells in healthy people across ages. TCRdb called the 5' RACE reads again in MiXCR, with one record for every CDR3 protein. The sample yields roughly 800,000 distinct CDR3 sequences, roughly 25% seen once. The sample also formed part of further work on T cells of mothers and their children.

The sequencing input was blood. The receptor set was obtained from a boy aged 5-17 years in good health. Each CDR3 is given with its conserved first and last residue. A D gene is named only where the DNA matches it firmly. Some rows mark clone size as missing; the rest say once, few, many or name a class of expanded clone.

>TRBV7-9|-|TRBJ1-1|-
TGTGCCAGCAGCTCACCAACGGGGGGCTTGGATCAGAACACTGAAGCTTTCTTT
CASSSPTGGLDQNTEAFF
>TRBV7-9|-|TRBJ2-6|TRBD1
TGTGCCAGCAGCTTGCGTGCAGGGGGCCGCCTAACTGGGGCCAACGTCCTGACTTTC
CASSLRAGGRLTGANVLTF
>TRBV14|-|TRBJ2-1|-
TGTGCCAGCTGCTCGAGGCCACACAATGAGCAGTTCTTC
CASCSRPHNEQFF
>TRBV20-1|-|TRBJ1-4|TRBD1
TGCAGTGCTAGAGATTTGATAGGGGGCGCGGATGAAAAACTGTTTTTT
CSARDLIGGADEKLFF
>TRBV5-6|-|TRBJ2-3|-
TGTGCCAGCAGCTTGAGCCAGAAAAGAGACACAGATACGCAGTATTTT
CASSLSQKRDTDTQYF
>TRBV12-3/TRBV12-4|-|TRBJ2-5|TRBD1
TGTGCCAGCACCCGGCGGGACAGGGAAGAGACCCAGTACTTC
CASTRRDREETQYF
>TRBV10-2|-|TRBJ2-5|TRBD2
TGCGCCAGCAGTCTAGCGGGGGGATCCGGAGAGACCCAGTACTTC
CASSLAGGSGETQYF
>TRBV12-5|-|TRBJ2-5|TRBD1
TGTGTTAGTGGTTTGGTTGACAGGGGTCAAGAGACCCAGTACTTC
CVSGLVDRGQETQYF
>TRBV11-2|-|TRBJ1-2|-
TGTGCCAGCAGCTTGGCCGGGGCCTACTATGGCTACACCTTC
CASSLAGAYYGYTF
>TRBV7-8|-|TRBJ2-7|-
TGTGCCAGCAGCCACAGTCGGGGGGCTGGCTACGAGCAGTACTTC
CASSHSRGAGYEQYF
>TRBV6-5|once|TRBJ1-1|-
TGTGCCAGCAATCGACCGCAGGGTACTGAAGCTTTCTTT
CASNRPQGTEAFF
>TRBV25-1|-|TRBJ1-6|-
TGTGCCACCTCAACGGGCAACGGACCTTCACCCCTCCACTTT
CATSTGNGPSPLHF
>TRBV7-9|few|TRBJ2-1|-
TGTGCCAGCATCGAATTAGGAGGGAGGAGCAATGAGCAGTTCTTC
CASIELGGRSNEQFF
>TRBV9|few|TRBJ1-2|-
TGTGCCAGCAGCGTATTGAGCTCTAACTATGGCTACACCTTC
CASSVLSSNYGYTF
>TRBV20-1|-|TRBJ2-1|TRBD2
TGCAGTACTAGCGGGGGGGCCATTCTAAGCAATGAGCAGTTCTTC
CSTSGGAILSNEQFF
>TRBV5-1|-|TRBJ1-1|-
TGCGCCAGCAGCTTTAATGGGCGAGCTTTCTTT
CASSFNGRAFF
>TRBV5-6|-|TRBJ2-5|TRBD1
TGTGCCAGCAGCTTGATCGGACAGGGATGGCAAGAGACCCAGTACTTC
CASSLIGQGWQETQYF
>TRBV13|-|TRBJ2-1|-
TGTGCCAGCAGCTACCAACGACACATATCGGGGTCATACAATGAGCAGTTCTTC
CASSYQRHISGSYNEQFF